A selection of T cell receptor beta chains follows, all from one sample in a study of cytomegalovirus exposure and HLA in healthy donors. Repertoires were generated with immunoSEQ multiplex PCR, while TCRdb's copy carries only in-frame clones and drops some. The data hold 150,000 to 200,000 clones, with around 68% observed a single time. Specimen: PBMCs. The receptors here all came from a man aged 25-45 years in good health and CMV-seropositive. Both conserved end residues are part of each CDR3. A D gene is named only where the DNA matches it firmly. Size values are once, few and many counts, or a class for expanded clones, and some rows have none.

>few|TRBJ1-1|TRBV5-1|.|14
TGCGCCAGCAGCTTGGATCCGGGGGGGAATAGAGCTTTCTTT
CASSLDPGGNRAFF
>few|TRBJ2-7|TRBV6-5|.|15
TGTGCCAGCAGTTACGATCGGGACACTTCCTACGAGCAGTACTTC
CASSYDRDTSYEQYF
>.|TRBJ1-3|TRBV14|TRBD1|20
TGTGCCAGCAGCCACCATCCCGGGACAGGGGGTTCCTACTCTGGAAACACCATATATTTT
CASSHHPGTGGSYSGNTIYF
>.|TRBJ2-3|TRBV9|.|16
TGTGCCAGCAGCGTAGCGGTGTCGGGAGTATCAGATACGCAGTATTTT
CASSVAVSGVSDTQYF
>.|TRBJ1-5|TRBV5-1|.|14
TGCGCCAGCAGCTTAGGGACATTCGGTCAGCCCCAGCATTTT
CASSLGTFGQPQHF
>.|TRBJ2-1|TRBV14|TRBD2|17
TGTGCCAGCAGCCCGAGGGGTCGAGCGGGAGGGCCTCATGAGCAGTTCTTC
CASSPRGRAGGPHEQFF
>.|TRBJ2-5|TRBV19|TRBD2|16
TGTGCCAGTAGTATAGGACTAGCGGGGAACCAAGAGACCCAGTACTTC
CASSIGLAGNQETQYF
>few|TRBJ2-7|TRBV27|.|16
TGTGCCAGCAGTTTAATGGGGGGGGCTCTCTCCTACGAGCAGTACTTC
CASSLMGGALSYEQYF
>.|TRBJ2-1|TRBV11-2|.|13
TGTGCCAGCAGCCCGGACAGCTACAATGAGCAGTTCTTC
CASSPDSYNEQFF
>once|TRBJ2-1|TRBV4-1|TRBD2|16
TGCGCCAGCAGCCGTAAAGAGCTAGCGGGACGCAATGAGCAGTTCTTC
CASSRKELAGRNEQFF
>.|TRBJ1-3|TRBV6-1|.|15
TGTGCCAGCAGTGAACGTCCGAGCTCTGGAAACACCATATATTTT
CASSERPSSGNTIYF